Shown below are 14 T cell receptor beta chains from a single sample sequenced in a study of cytomegalovirus exposure and HLA in healthy donors. Primers: 60 Vbeta forward and 13 Jbeta reverse. The data were produced by immunoSEQ multiplex PCR, yet TCRdb's version contains in-frame clones alone and is incomplete. In the table there are about 220,000 clones, just over 75% of which are singletons. Sequenced input: PBMCs. The receptors here all came from a man aged 18 to 30 in good health and CMV-seronegative.

This clone was counted a few times. The chain joins TRBV5-4 to TRBJ2-1; 8 bases fit TRBD2. There are 16 residues in the CDR3. The J segment lost 1 base and the V segment lost 5 bases, leaving 8 bases of the junction unmatched. The germline V gene has CDR1 SGHNT and CDR2 YYREEE (reference sequence). The CDR3 region is CASRSGGPLSYNEQFF. The CDR3, as DNA: TGTGCCAGCAGGTCGGGAGGGCCCCTATCCTACAATGAGCAGTTCTTC.

The rearrangement links TRBV28 to TRBJ2-4; TRBD1 matches at 8 bases. This CDR3 comprises 16 residues. Unmatched junction bases numbered 7, after V lost 5 bases and J lost 1 base. CDR1 MDHEN and CDR2 SYDVKM come from the germline V gene. CDR3 loop: CASSQDRVVAKNIQYF. CDR3 coding DNA: TGTGCCAGCAGTCAGGACAGGGTTGTTGCCAAAAACATTCAGTACTTC.

A single count supports this clone. The chain recombines TRBV6-5 with TRBJ1-1; possible D gene TRBD1, 5 bases. Germline V gene data show CDR1 as MNHEY and CDR2 as SVGAGI. The CDR3 runs 15 residues. The V end was cut by 4 bases, the J end by 4 bases, with 16 bases between. The CDR3: CASSSPKPGGTEAFF. The DNA of the CDR3 is TGTGCCAGCAGTTCACCCAAGCCGGGGGGCACTGAAGCTTTCTTT.

The rearrangement joins TRBV7-2 to TRBJ1-1; 7 bases line up with TRBD1. The CDR3 runs to 14 residues. CDR1 is SGHTA and CDR2 is FQGNSA in the germline V gene. Trimming removed 7 bases from V and 0 bases from J; junction bases left unmatched: 5. The CDR3 bases are TGTGCCAGCACCAGGGGGATCATGAACACTGAAGCTTTCTTT. Amino acid sequence: CASTRGIMNTEAFF.

The chain joins TRBV7-3 to TRBJ2-7; D is perhaps TRBD1 (5 bases). V was trimmed by 3 bases and J by 6 bases, leaving 12 bases between them. Germline CDR1 and CDR2: SGHTA and FQGTGA. The CDR3 length is 13 residues. The CDR3 region is CASSFIREGEQYF. CDR3 nucleotide sequence: TGTGCCAGCAGCTTCATCAGGGAAGGCGAGCAGTACTTC.

V and J are TRBV4-1 and TRBJ1-5; D remains ambiguous. The CDR3 is made up of 14 amino acids. CDR1 MGHRA and CDR2 YSYEKL come from the germline V gene. Trimming shortened V by 0 bases and J by 1 base, and 4 bases separated the two germline ends. The CDR3 sequence: CASSQESSNQPQHF. CDR3 nucleotide sequence: TGCGCCAGCAGCCAAGAATCGAGCAATCAGCCCCAGCATTTT.

Details on this clone: The junction and the germline gene differ at one end; a read error may be behind it. This sample includes further DNA sequences coding for the same CDR3. This sequence joins TRBV7-3 and TRBJ2-7; 10 positions match TRBD2. Germline V gene sequence: CDR1 SGHTA, CDR2 FQGTGA. The CDR3 totals 13 residues. The CDR3 DNA reads as TGTGCCAGTAGCTTAGCGGGAGGAGGCGAGCAGTACTTC. This translates into CASSLAGGGEQYF.

This rearrangement joins TRBV6-5 to TRBJ2-1; 7 bases agree with TRBD2. V lost 7 bases, J lost 0 bases, and 6 bases stayed unmatched. Germline V CDR1 and CDR2: MNHEY, SVGAGI. The CDR3 consists of 15 residues. In nucleotides, the CDR3 is TGTGCCAGCAAATCAGCGGGAAGCTCCTACAATGAGCAGTTCTTC. Its translation is CASKSAGSSYNEQFF.

CDR3 sequence reads: CATHRNSGGADTQYF. The CDR3 coding sequence is TGTGCCACTCACAGAAATAGCGGGGGGGCAGATACGCAGTATTTT. The rearrangement uses TRBV10-3 and TRBJ2-3; 11 bases are shared with TRBD2. The V segment lost 10 bases and the J segment 4 bases; nucleotides outside the gene matches: 10. Germline V gives CDR1 ENHRY, CDR2 SYGVKD. The CDR3 runs 15 residues.

This clone was detected only once. The V and J genes are TRBV18 and TRBJ1-2; no reliable D call. Between the trimmed V and J ends, which lost 9 bases and 4 bases, there was a span of 15 bases. CDR1 is KGHSH, CDR2 LQKENI, per germline. This CDR3 contains 13 residues. CDR3 in DNA: TGTGCCAGTGAGAGCTTTCTGTCCTATGGCTACACCTTC. This translates into CASESFLSYGYTF.

This chain links TRBV9 with TRBJ1-5; no clear D gene. Germline assignment: CDR1 SGDLS and CDR2 YYNGEE. V gave up 7 bases and J gave up 1 base, with 15 bases separating them. This CDR3 comprises 15 residues. Written as DNA, the CDR3 is TGTGCCAGCGGCCCCGGGGTAGGAAGCAATCAGCCCCAGCATTTT. Translating it yields CASGPGVGSNQPQHF.

The chain is built from TRBV9 and TRBJ2-2; D might be TRBD1 (6 bases). The germline V gene encodes CDR1 SGDLS and CDR2 YYNGEE. There are 14 residues in the CDR3. Trimming removed 2 bases from V and 4 bases from J, with 9 bases in between. The CDR3 here is CASSVRGSTGELFF. The CDR3 DNA is TGTGCCAGCAGCGTTAGGGGGTCCACCGGGGAGCTGTTTTTT.

The sample holds a few counts of this clone. The genes are TRBV25-1 and TRBJ1-1; D may be TRBD1 (6 bases). This CDR3 region has 15 residues. V was shortened by 5 bases and J by 6 bases, with 19 bases between the two germline ends. Germline CDR1 MGHDK, CDR2 SYGVNS. CDR3 loop: CASSRNRAAGAEAFF. The CDR3, as DNA: TGTGCCAGCAGTAGAAATAGGGCGGCAGGGGCTGAAGCTTTCTTT.

The chain combines TRBV19 with TRBJ1-5; D gene ambiguous. The germline V gene has CDR1 LNHDA and CDR2 SQIVND (reference sequence). V gave up 7 bases and J gave up 1 base, with 5 bases separating them. The CDR3 consists of 12 residues. CDR3 in amino acids: CASTRSNQPQHF. CDR3 coding DNA: TGTGCCAGTACCAGGAGCAATCAGCCCCAGCATTTT.